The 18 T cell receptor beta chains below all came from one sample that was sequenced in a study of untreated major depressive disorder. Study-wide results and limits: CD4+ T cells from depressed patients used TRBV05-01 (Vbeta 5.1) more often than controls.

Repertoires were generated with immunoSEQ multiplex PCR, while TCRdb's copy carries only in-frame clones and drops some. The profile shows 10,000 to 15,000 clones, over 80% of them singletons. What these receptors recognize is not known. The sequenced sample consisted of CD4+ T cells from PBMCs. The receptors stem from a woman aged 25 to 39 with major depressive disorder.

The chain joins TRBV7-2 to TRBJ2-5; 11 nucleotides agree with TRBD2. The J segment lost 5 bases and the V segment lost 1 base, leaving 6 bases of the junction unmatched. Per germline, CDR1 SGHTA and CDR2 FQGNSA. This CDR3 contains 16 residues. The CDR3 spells CASSLGLAGLGETQYF. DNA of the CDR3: TGTGCCAGCAGCTTAGGACTAGCGGGACTGGGCGAGACCCAGTACTTC.

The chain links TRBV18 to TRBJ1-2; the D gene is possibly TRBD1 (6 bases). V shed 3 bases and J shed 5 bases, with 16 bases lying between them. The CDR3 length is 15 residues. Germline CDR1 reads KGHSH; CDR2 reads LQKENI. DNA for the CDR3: TGTGCCAGCTCACCCCCACGGGACACTCATTATGGCTACACCTTC. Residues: CASSPPRDTHYGYTF. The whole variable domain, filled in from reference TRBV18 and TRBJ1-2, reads NAGVMQNPRHLVRRRGQEARLRCSPMKGHSHVYWYRQLPEEGLKFMVYLQKENIIDESGMPKERFSAEFPKEGPSILRIQQVVRGDSAAYFCASSPPRDTHYGYTFGSGTRLTVV.

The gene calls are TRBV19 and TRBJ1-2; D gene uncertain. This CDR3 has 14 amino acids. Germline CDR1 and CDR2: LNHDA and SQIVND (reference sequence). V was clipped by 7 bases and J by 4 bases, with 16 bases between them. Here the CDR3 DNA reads TGTGCCAGTACCTTATCGGGCAGGCTCTATGGCTACACCTTC. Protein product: CASTLSGRLYGYTF. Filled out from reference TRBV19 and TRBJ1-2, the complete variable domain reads DGGITQSPKYLFRKEGQNVTLSCEQNLNHDAMYWYRQDPGQGLRLIYYSQIVNDFQKGDIAEGYSVSREKKESFPLTVTSAQKNPTAFYLCASTLSGRLYGYTFGSGTRLTVV.

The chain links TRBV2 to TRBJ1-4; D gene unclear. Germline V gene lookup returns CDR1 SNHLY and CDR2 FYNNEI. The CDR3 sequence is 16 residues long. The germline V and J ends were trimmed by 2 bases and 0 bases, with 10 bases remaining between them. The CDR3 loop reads CASSEFRTSTNEKLFF. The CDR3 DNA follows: TGTGCCAGCAGTGAATTTCGGACCTCAACTAATGAAAAACTGTTTTTT.

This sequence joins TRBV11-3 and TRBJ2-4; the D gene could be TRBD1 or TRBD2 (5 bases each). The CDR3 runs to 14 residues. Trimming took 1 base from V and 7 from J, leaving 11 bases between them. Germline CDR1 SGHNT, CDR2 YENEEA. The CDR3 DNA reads TGTGCCAGCAGCTTAGGACGGGGCTGGAACATTCAGTACTTC. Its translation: CASSLGRGWNIQYF.

CDR3 DNA sequence: TGCGCCAGCAGTGGTACTCGAGGGATTGAGCAGTTCTTC. It yields the protein CASSGTRGIEQFF. The chain has TRBV10-2 and TRBJ2-1, with D perhaps matching TRBD2 (5 bases). The germline V gene has CDR1 WSHSY and CDR2 SAAADI. The CDR3 runs 13 residues. The germline V and J ends were trimmed by 4 bases and 9 bases, with 13 bases remaining between them.

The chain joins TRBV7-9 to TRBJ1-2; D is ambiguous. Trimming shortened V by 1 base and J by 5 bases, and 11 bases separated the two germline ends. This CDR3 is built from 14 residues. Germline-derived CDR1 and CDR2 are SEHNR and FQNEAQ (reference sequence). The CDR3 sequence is CASSLDLLWYGYTF. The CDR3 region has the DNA TGTGCCAGCAGCTTAGACCTTTTATGGTATGGCTACACCTTC.

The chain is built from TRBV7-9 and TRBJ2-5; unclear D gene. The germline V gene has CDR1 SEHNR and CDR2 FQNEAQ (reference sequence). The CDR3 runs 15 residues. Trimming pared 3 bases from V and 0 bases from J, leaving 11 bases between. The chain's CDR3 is CASSLVALYQETQYF. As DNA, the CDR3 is TGTGCCAGCAGCTTGGTAGCTTTGTACCAAGAGACCCAGTACTTC.

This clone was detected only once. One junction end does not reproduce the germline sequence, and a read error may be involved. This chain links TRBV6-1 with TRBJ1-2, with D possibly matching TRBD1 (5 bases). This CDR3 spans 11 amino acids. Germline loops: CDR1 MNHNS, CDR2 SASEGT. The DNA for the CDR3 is TGTGCCAGCAGTGAATCGGCGAAACAGGATTTC. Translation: CASSESAKQDF.

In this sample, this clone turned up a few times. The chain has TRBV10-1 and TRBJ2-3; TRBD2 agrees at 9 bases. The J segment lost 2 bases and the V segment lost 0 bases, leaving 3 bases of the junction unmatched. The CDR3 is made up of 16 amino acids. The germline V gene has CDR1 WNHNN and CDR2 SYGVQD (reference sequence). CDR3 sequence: CASSESLAGATDTQYF. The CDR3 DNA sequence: TGCGCCAGCAGTGAGTCGTTAGCGGGGGCCACAGATACGCAGTATTTT.

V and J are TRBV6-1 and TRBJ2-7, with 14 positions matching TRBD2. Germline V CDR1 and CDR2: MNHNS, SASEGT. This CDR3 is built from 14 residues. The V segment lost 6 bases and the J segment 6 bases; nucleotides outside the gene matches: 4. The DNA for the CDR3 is TGTGCCAGCAGAACGGGACTAGCGGGAGTCGAGCAGTACTTC. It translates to CASRTGLAGVEQYF.

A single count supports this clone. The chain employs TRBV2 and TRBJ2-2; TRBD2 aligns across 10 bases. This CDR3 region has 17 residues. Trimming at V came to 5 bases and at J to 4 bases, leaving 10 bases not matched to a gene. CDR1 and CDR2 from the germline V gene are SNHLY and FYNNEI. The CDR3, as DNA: TGTGCCAGCAGTATACGCCAGCGGGAGGGCCGCACCGGGGAGCTGTTTTTT. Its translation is CASSIRQREGRTGELFF.

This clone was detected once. CDR3 loop: CASSVDPSGEPSSYEQYF. In DNA, the CDR3 is TGTGCCAGCAGCGTAGATCCTAGCGGGGAGCCGTCTTCCTACGAGCAGTACTTC. J is TRBJ2-7 and V is TRBV9, with 9 bases aligning to TRBD2. Germline V gene lookup returns CDR1 SGDLS and CDR2 YYNGEE. The trim removed 0 bases at V and 1 base at J, leaving 11 bases unmatched. The CDR3 totals 18 residues. Filled out from reference TRBV9 and TRBJ2-7, the complete variable domain reads DSGVTQTPKHLITATGQRVTLRCSPRSGDLSVYWYQQSLDQGLQFLIQYYNGEERAKGNILERFSAQQFPDLHSELNLSSLELGDSALYFCASSVDPSGEPSSYEQYFGPGTRLTVT.

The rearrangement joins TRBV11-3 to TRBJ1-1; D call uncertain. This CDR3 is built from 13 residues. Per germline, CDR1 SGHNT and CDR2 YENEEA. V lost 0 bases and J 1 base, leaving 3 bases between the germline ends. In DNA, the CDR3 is TGTGCCAGCAGCTTAGACAGGAACACTGAAGCTTTCTTT. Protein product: CASSLDRNTEAFF.

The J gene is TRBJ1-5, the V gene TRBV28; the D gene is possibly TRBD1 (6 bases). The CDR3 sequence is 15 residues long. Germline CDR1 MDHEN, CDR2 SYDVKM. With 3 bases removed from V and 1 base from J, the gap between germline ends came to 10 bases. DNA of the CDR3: TGTGCCAGCAGTTTTTTGGGGGCGAGCAATCAGCCCCAGCATTTT. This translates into CASSFLGASNQPQHF.

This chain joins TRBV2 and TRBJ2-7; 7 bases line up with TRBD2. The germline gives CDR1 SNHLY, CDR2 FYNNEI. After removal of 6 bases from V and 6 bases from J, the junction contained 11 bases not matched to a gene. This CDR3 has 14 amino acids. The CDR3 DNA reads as TGTGCCAGCAGGGAAAGGGTGGGAGGGACCGAGCAGTACTTC. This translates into CASRERVGGTEQYF. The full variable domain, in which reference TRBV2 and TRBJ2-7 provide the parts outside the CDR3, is EPEVTQTPSHQVTQMGQEVILRCVPISNHLYFYWYRQILGQKVEFLVSFYNNEISEKSEIFDDQFSVERPDGSNFTLKIRSTKLEDSAMYFCASRERVGGTEQYFGPGTRLTVT.

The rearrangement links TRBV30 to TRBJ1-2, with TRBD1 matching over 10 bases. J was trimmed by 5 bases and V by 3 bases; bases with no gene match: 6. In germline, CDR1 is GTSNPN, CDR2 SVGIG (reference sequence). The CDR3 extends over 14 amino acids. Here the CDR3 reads CAWSVDRGDYGYTF. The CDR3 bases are TGTGCCTGGAGCGTGGACAGGGGGGATTATGGCTACACCTTC.

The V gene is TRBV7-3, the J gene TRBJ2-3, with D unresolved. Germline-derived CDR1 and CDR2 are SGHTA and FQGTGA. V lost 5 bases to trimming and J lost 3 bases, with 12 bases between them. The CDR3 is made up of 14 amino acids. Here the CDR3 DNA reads TGTGCCAGCAGCCGTAGCTTTCGGACAGATACGCAGTATTTT. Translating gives CASSRSFRTDTQYF.